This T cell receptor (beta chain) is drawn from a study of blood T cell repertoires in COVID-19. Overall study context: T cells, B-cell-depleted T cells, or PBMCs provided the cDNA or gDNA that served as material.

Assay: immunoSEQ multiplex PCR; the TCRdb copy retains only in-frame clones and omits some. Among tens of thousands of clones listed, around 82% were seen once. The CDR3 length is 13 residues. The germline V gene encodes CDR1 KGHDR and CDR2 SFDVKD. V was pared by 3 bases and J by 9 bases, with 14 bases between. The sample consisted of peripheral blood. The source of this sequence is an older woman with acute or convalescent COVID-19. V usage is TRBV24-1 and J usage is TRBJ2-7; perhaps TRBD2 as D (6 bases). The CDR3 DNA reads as TGTGCCACCAGTGATCCGGGGCGGGGAGCGCAGTACTTC. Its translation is CATSDPGRGAQYF.